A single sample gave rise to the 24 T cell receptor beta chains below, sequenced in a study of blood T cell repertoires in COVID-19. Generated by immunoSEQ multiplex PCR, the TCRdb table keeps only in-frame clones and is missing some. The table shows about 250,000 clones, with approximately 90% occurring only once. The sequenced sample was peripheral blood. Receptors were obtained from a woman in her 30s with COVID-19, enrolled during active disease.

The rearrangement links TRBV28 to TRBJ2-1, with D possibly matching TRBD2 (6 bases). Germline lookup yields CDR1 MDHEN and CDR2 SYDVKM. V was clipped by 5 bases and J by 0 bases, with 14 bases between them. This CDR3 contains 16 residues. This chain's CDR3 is CASSGGDGGSYNEQFF. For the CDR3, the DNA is TGTGCCAGCAGTGGGGGAGACGGGGGCTCCTACAATGAGCAGTTCTTC. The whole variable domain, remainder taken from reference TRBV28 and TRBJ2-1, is DVKVTQSSRYLVKRTGEKVFLECVQDMDHENMFWYRQDPGLGLRLIYFSYDVKMKEKGDIPEGYSVSREKKERFSLILESASTNQTSMYLCASSGGDGGSYNEQFFGPGTRLTVL.

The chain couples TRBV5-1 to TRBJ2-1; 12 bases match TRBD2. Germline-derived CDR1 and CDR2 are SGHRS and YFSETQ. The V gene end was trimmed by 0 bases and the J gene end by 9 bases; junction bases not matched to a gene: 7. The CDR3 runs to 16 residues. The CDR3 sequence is CASSLDGLAGRGEQFF. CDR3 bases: TGCGCCAGCAGCTTGGATGGACTAGCGGGGAGGGGTGAGCAGTTCTTC.

CDR3 region: CASSPDRGGEKLFF. CDR3 nucleotide sequence: TGTGCCAGCAGCCCGGACAGGGGAGGGGAAAAACTGTTTTTT. This rearrangement joins TRBV11-3 to TRBJ1-4, with 9 bases fitting TRBD1. The CDR3 runs to 14 residues. CDR1 and CDR2 (germline): SGHNT, YENEEA. With V trimmed by 5 bases and J by 8 bases, 6 bases remained unmatched.

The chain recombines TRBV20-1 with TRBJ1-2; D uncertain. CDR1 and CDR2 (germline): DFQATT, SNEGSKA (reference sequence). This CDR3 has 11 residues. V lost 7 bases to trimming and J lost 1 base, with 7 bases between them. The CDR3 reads CSVPDNYGYTF. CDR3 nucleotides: TGCAGTGTACCAGATAACTATGGCTACACCTTC.

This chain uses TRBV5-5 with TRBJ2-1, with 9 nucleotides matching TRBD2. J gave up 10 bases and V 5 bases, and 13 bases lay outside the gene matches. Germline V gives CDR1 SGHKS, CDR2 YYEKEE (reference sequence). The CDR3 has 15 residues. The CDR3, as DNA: TGTGCCAGCAGTCCCACTAGCGGGTTTTGGGAAGAGCAGTTCTTC. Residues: CASSPTSGFWEEQFF.

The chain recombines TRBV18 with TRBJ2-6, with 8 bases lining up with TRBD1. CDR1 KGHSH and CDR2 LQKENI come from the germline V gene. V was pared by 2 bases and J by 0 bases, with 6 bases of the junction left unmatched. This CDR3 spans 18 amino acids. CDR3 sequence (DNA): TGTGCCAGCTCACCAGGGACAGGATCAAGCTCTGGGGCCAACGTCCTGACTTTC. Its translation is CASSPGTGSSSGANVLTF.

This chain's CDR3 is CASSSRDRPVGNTIYF. The CDR3, as DNA: TGTGCCAGCAGCTCCCGGGACAGGCCGGTTGGAAACACCATATATTTT. V and J are TRBV11-2 and TRBJ1-3; 8 nucleotides match TRBD1. CDR3 length: 16 amino acids. CDR1 and CDR2 (germline): SGHAT, FQNNGV. V shed 4 bases and J 3 bases; nucleotides not matched to a gene: 8.

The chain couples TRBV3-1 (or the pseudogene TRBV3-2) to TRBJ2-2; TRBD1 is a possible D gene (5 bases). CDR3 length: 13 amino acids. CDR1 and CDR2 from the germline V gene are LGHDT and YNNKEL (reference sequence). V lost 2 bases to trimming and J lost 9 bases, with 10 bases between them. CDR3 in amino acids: CASSQFQGRELFF. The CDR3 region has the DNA TGTGCCAGCAGCCAATTTCAGGGCAGGGAGCTGTTTTTT.

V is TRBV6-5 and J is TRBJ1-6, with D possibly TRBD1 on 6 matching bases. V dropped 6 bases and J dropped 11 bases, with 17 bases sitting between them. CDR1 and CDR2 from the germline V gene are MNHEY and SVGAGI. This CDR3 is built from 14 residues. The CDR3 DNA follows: TGTGCCAGCAGGACCACAGGGATCTCCCCACCCCTCCACTTT. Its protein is CASRTTGISPPLHF.

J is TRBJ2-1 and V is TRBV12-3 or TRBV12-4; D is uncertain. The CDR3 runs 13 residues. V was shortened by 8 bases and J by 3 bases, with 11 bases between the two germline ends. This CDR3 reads CASELENYNEQFF. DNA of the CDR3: TGTGCCAGCGAGCTGGAGAACTACAATGAGCAGTTCTTC.

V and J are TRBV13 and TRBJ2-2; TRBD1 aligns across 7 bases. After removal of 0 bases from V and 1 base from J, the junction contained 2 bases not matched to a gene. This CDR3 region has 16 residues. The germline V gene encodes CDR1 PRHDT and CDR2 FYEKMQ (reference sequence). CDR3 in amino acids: CASSLGWTGNTGELFF. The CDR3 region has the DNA TGTGCCAGCAGCTTAGGCTGGACAGGGAACACCGGGGAGCTGTTTTTT.

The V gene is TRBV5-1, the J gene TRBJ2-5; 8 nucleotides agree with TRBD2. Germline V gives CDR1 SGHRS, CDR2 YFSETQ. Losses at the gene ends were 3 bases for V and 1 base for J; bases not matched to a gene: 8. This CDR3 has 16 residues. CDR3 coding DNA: TGCGCCAGCAGCTCATCCTTAGCGGGGATCCAAGAGACCCAGTACTTC. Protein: CASSSSLAGIQETQYF.

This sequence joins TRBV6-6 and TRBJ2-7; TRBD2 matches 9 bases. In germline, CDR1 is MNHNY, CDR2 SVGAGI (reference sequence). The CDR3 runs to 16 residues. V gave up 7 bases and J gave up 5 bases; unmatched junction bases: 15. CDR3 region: CASKMGVSGSRNEQYV. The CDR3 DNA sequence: TGTGCCAGCAAGATGGGCGTTAGCGGGAGTAGGAACGAGCAGTACGTC.

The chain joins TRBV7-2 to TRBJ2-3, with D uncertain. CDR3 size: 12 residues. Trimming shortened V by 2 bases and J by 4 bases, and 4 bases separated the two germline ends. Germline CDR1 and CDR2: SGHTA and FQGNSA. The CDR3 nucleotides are TGTGCCAGCAGCTTACCCGCAGATACGCAGTATTTT. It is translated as CASSLPADTQYF.

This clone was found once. The CDR3 DNA sequence: TGTGCCAGCAGCCTACATCAATCAGGCTCTGGGGCCAACGTCCTGACTTTC. It codes for CASSLHQSGSGANVLTF. The rearrangement uses TRBV7-8 and TRBJ2-6; D gene uncertain. The germline V and J ends were trimmed by 5 bases and 0 bases, with 14 bases remaining between them. CDR3 length: 17 amino acids. Germline V gene sequence: CDR1 SGHVS, CDR2 FQNEAQ.

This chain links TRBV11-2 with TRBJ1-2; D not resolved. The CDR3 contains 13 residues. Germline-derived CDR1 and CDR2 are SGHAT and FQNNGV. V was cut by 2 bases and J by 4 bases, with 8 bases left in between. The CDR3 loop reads CASSLPQSYGYTF. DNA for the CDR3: TGTGCCAGCAGCTTACCCCAATCCTATGGCTACACCTTC.

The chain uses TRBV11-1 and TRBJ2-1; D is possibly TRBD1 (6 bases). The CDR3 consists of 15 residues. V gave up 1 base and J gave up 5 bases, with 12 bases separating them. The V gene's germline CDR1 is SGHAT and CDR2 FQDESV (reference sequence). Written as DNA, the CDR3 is TGTGCCAGCAGCTTAGACGGCCAGGGGCACAATGAGCAGTTCTTC. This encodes CASSLDGQGHNEQFF.

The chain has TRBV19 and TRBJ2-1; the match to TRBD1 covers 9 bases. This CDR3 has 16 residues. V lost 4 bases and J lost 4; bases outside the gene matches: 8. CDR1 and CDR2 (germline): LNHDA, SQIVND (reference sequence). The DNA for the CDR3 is TGTGCCAGTAGTAAAGGGGGACAGGGATATTACAATGAGCAGTTCTTC. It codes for CASSKGGQGYYNEQFF.

CDR3 amino acids: CASSVGDRVNFFTDTQYF. The CDR3, as DNA: TGTGCCAGCAGCGTGGGGGACAGGGTAAATTTTTTTACAGATACGCAGTATTTT. The V and J genes are TRBV9 and TRBJ2-3; TRBD1 matches at 9 bases. This CDR3 comprises 18 residues. J lost 3 bases, V lost 2 bases, and 13 bases had no gene match. Germline-derived CDR1 and CDR2 are SGDLS and YYNGEE. The variable domain in full, with the rest retrieved from reference TRBV9 and TRBJ2-3, is DSGVTQTPKHLITATGQRVTLRCSPRSGDLSVYWYQQSLDQGLQFLIQYYNGEERAKGNILERFSAQQFPDLHSELNLSSLELGDSALYFCASSVGDRVNFFTDTQYFGPGTRLTVL.

CDR3 sequence reads: CASGQGDYGYTF. The CDR3 coding sequence is TGTGCCAGCGGACAGGGGGACTATGGCTACACCTTC. The chain uses TRBV6-6 and TRBJ1-2, with 10 bases identical to TRBD1. The CDR3 runs 12 residues. V gave up 8 bases and J gave up 3 bases; unmatched junction bases: 0. Per germline, CDR1 MNHNY and CDR2 SVGAGI (reference sequence).

The CDR3 loop is CASSKVQGPMNTEAFF. The DNA for the CDR3 is TGTGCCAGCAGCAAGGTACAGGGCCCTATGAACACTGAAGCTTTCTTT. The chain employs TRBV21-1 and TRBJ1-1; no DNA check was done on the table's D call, TRBD1. TRBV21-1 is termed a pseudogene. The CDR3 sequence is 16 residues long.

CDR3 amino acids: CASSPATGGLLSYEQYF. In DNA, the CDR3 is TGTGCCAGCAGCCCCGCCACCGGGGGGCTCCTCTCCTACGAGCAGTACTTC. The V and J genes are TRBV7-9 and TRBJ2-7; a possible D gene is TRBD2 (7 bases). Trimming stripped 5 bases from V and 0 bases from J, with 20 bases between. This CDR3 has 17 residues. Germline V CDR1 and CDR2: SEHNR, FQNEAQ (reference sequence).

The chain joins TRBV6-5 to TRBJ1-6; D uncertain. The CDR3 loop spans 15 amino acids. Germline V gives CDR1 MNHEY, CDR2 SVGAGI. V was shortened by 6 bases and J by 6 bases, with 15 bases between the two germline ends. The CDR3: CASSADTLGNSPLHF. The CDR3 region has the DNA TGTGCCAGCAGCGCCGACACTCTGGGTAATTCACCCCTCCACTTT.

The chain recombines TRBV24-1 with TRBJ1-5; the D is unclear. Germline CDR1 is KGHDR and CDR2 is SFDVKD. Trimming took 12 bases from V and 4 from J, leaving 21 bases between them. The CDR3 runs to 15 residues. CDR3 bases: TGTGCCCCCCACATCCCACGGGGAAGGAATCAGCCCCAGCATTTT. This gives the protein CAPHIPRGRNQPQHF.